These 6 T cell receptor beta chains share one sample of origin, sequenced in a study of OX40 agonist ivuxolimab in advanced cancers. Libraries were prepared by immunoSEQ multiplex PCR; TCRdb keeps only in-frame clonotypes and omits some of them. This table has roughly 70,000 clones, 65% to 90% appearing once. This specimen consisted of CD4+ or CD8+ T cells sorted from blood, obtained in a trial of the OX40 agonist ivuxolimab. These receptors were obtained from an adult with an advanced solid tumor such as melanoma, head and neck, liver or kidney cancer.

V gene TRBV9 combines with J gene TRBJ2-1, with 9 bases matching TRBD2. The junction had 5 bases not matched to a gene; V was cut back by 4 bases and J by 6 bases. Germline lookup yields CDR1 SGDLS and CDR2 YYNGEE. The CDR3 length is 14 residues. In DNA form, the CDR3 reads TGTGCCAGCAGCAGCAGACTAGCGGTCAATGAGCAGTTCTTC. It translates to CASSSRLAVNEQFF.

The V and J genes are TRBV6-5 and TRBJ1-5; 8 bases map to TRBD1. CDR1 is MNHEY, CDR2 SVGAGI, per germline. This CDR3 is built from 15 residues. The V gene end was trimmed by 4 bases and the J gene end by 7 bases; junction bases not matched to a gene: 9. The CDR3 coding sequence is TGTGCCAGCAGTTTACACCCAGGGGGCCGGCAGCCCCAGCATTTT. This encodes CASSLHPGGRQPQHF.

The CDR3 sequence: CASSSFFGDTQYF. The CDR3 DNA follows: TGTGCCAGCAGCTCCTTCTTTGGAGATACGCAGTATTTT. V usage is TRBV11-3 and J usage is TRBJ2-3; D is uncertain. Germline V gene lookup returns CDR1 SGHNT and CDR2 YENEEA. This CDR3 comprises 13 residues. Trimming left V 4 bases short and J 5 bases short, with 10 bases between.

For the CDR3, the DNA is TGTGCCAGCAGTTGGGACCAAGGGGTCACTGAAGCTTTCTTT. As protein: CASSWDQGVTEAFF. The chain links TRBV2 to TRBJ1-1, with a weak D call TRBD1 (5 bases). CDR1 SNHLY and CDR2 FYNNEI come from the germline V gene. This CDR3 contains 14 residues. Trimming left V 5 bases short and J 4 bases short, with 14 bases between.

The rearrangement joins TRBV10-3 to TRBJ2-3; D ambiguous. The V end was cut by 3 bases, the J end by 6 bases, with 16 bases between. Germline loops: CDR1 ENHRY, CDR2 SYGVKD. This CDR3 is built from 15 residues. Written as DNA, the CDR3 is TGTGCCATCAGTGAATCGAGTAGGAGTTCCGATACGCAGTATTTT. Translation gives CAISESSRSSDTQYF.

V usage is TRBV5-6 and J usage is TRBJ1-1, with D uncertain. V dropped 3 bases and J dropped 6 bases, with 12 bases sitting between them. This CDR3 contains 13 residues. The V gene's germline CDR1 is SGHDT and CDR2 YYEEEE. CDR3 DNA: TGTGCCAGCAGCTATAATGGGAGAGCTGAAGCTTTCTTT. Amino acids: CASSYNGRAEAFF.